The T cell receptor beta chain under discussion was sequenced for a study of control samples from healthy donors and cancer patients. Repertoires were generated with immunoSEQ multiplex PCR, while TCRdb's copy carries only in-frame clones and drops some. The repertoire holds over 65,000 clones, with approximately 91% as singletons. Deletions cut 8 bases from V and 2 bases from J, with 6 bases between. The length of the CDR3 is 11 residues. Per germline, CDR1 LNHNV and CDR2 YYDKDF (reference sequence). Source material: PBMCs. The chain has TRBV15 and TRBJ1-1; D unclear. This receptor was identified in a woman in her 50s with colorectal cancer. The CDR3 reads CATGSNTEAFF. The DNA of the CDR3 is TGTGCCACCGGGAGCAACACTGAAGCTTTCTTT.